This TCR beta chain came from a study of cytomegalovirus exposure and HLA in healthy donors. Turning to this clone: The antigen remains undetermined.

Study observations and caveats: Available immune exposure information was restricted to CMV serostatus only. Sequencing likely generated an artifact that appeared as a cluster of highly shared sequence variants.

Germline CDR1 and CDR2: MNHEY and SMNVEV (reference sequence). V shed 5 bases, J shed 5 bases, and the junction held 14 bases outside the gene matches. The CDR3 covers 17 residues. The primer mix had 60 Vbeta and 13 Jbeta primers. Libraries were prepared by immunoSEQ multiplex PCR; TCRdb keeps only in-frame clonotypes and omits some of them. Its table records some 60,000 clones. This receptor was taken from a man younger than 40 in good health and CMV-seropositive. The J gene is TRBJ2-1, the V gene TRBV27; 8 positions match TRBD2. Input material: PBMCs. Here the CDR3 reads CASSSEELAAYDNEQFF. The CDR3 region has the DNA TGTGCCAGCAGTAGCGAGGAACTAGCGGCCTATGACAATGAGCAGTTCTTC.